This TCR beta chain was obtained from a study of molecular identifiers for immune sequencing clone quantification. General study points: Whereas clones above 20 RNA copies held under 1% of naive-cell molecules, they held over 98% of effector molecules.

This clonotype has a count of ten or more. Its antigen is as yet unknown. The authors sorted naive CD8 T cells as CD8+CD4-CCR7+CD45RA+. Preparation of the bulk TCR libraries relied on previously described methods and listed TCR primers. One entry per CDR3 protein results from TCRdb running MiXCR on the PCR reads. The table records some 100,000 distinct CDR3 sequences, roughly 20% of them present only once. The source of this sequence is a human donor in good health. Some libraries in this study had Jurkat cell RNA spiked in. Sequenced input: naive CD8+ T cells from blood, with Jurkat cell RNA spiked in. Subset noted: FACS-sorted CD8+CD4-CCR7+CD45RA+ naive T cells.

This chain's CDR3 is CASSSSGGDYEQYF. The CDR3 nucleotides are TGTGCCAGTAGTTCGTCAGGGGGTGACTACGAGCAGTACTTC. The J gene is TRBJ2-7, the V gene TRBV19, with TRBD1 matching 7 bases. This CDR3 has 14 residues. V shed 5 bases, J shed 3 bases, and the junction held 7 bases outside the gene matches. Germline lookup yields CDR1 LNHDA and CDR2 SQIVND (reference sequence).